Listed here are 30 T cell receptor beta chains from one sample, sequenced in a study of early T cells in non-severe SARS-CoV-2 infection. TCRdb redid the calling of the 5' RACE reads with MiXCR, one entry per CDR3 protein. The data hold approximately 58,000 distinct CDR3 sequences, with 5.5% to 7.5% observed a single time. The sample comprised whole blood. The receptors were sampled from an adult who was a healthcare worker with PCR-confirmed SARS-CoV-2 infection or an uninfected control (not recorded which).

This clonotype was found many times. This rearrangement joins TRBV10-3 to TRBJ1-2, with D possibly being TRBD1 (6 bases). Per the germline V gene, CDR1 is ENHRY and CDR2 is SYGVKD. The CDR3 consists of 13 residues. Trimming shortened V by 6 bases and J by 4 bases, and 12 bases separated the two germline ends. The CDR3 DNA sequence: TGTGCCATCAGAGGGGGAGGGAGCTATGGCTACACCTTC. Translated, it gives CAIRGGGSYGYTF.

This clonotype occurred a few times. The chain uses TRBV2 and TRBJ1-6; D is possibly TRBD1 (5 bases). CDR3 length equals 13 residues. V lost 3 bases and J lost 9, with 9 bases in between. Germline loops: CDR1 SNHLY, CDR2 FYNNEI. The CDR3 loop reads CASSDRGVSPLHF. DNA for the CDR3: TGTGCCAGCAGTGACCGGGGGGTTTCACCCCTCCACTTT.

The chain joins TRBV10-2 to TRBJ2-7; D is possibly TRBD1 (5 bases). Looked up from germline, CDR1 is WSHSY and CDR2 is SAAADI. The CDR3 is 15 amino acids. With 7 bases removed from V and 3 bases from J, the gap between germline ends came to 19 bases. The CDR3, as DNA: TGCGCCAGCAATGGTCCTTCCCAGGGCGGCTACGAGCAGTACTTC. This sequence encodes CASNGPSQGGYEQYF.

This clonotype has a handful of counts. The chain employs TRBV6-2 or TRBV6-3 and TRBJ2-7; tentatively, D is TRBD1 (5 bases). Per the germline V gene, CDR1 is MNHEY and CDR2 is SVGEGT. This CDR3 region has 14 residues. Trimming removed 5 bases from V and 1 base from J, with 12 bases in between. The CDR3 DNA is TGTGCCAGCAGTCCCGAGGACACATCCTACGAGCAGTACTTC. This gives the protein CASSPEDTSYEQYF.

This clonotype was counted between two and nine times. The gene calls are TRBV28 and TRBJ1-1, with TRBD1 matching 10 bases. V dropped 5 bases and J dropped 4; count of bases not matched to a gene: 7. Germline CDR1 reads MDHEN; CDR2 reads SYDVKM. The CDR3 is 15 amino acids. The CDR3 is CASSPDRGWGTEAFF. The CDR3 bases are TGTGCCAGCAGTCCGGACAGGGGGTGGGGCACTGAAGCTTTCTTT.

In this sample, this clonotype turned up many times. The chain combines TRBV10-3 with TRBJ2-3; 9 nucleotides match TRBD2. J was trimmed by 4 bases and V by 10 bases; bases with no gene match: 15. The CDR3 extends over 16 amino acids. CDR1 is ENHRY, CDR2 SYGVKD, per germline. The CDR3 loop reads CATTGLGLAGPDTQYF. For the CDR3, the DNA is TGTGCCACCACGGGCCTGGGACTAGCAGGGCCAGATACGCAGTATTTT.

This clonotype has ten or more counts. This chain joins TRBV13 and TRBJ1-3, with no clear D. The CDR3 runs 17 residues. The germline V gene has CDR1 PRHDT and CDR2 FYEKMQ (reference sequence). The V end lost 5 bases, the J end lost 0 bases, and 17 bases lay between the germline ends. The CDR3 here is CASSNWIGQSSGNTIYF. The CDR3 nucleotides are TGTGCCAGCAGCAATTGGATAGGGCAGAGCTCTGGAAACACCATATATTTT.

This clonotype was recorded many times. The V call is TRBV4-1, the J call TRBJ2-2, with D maybe TRBD1 (6 bases). V was clipped by 2 bases and J by 2 bases, with 12 bases between them. This CDR3 spans 16 amino acids. From germline, CDR1 is MGHRA and CDR2 YSYEKL. In DNA form, the CDR3 reads TGCGCCAGCAGCCAACCTCAGGACAGCAACACCGGGGAGCTGTTTTTT. The encoded protein is CASSQPQDSNTGELFF.

Many counts were recorded for this clonotype. V usage is TRBV4-3 and J usage is TRBJ1-6; D is unresolved. Germline lookup yields CDR1 LGHNA and CDR2 YSLEER. This CDR3 has 12 residues. V was pared by 1 base and J by 7 bases, with 2 bases between. This CDR3 reads CASSQGNSPLHF. The CDR3, as DNA: TGCGCCAGCAGCCAAGGCAATTCACCCCTCCACTTT.

The V and J genes are TRBV24-1 and TRBJ2-3; TRBD2 matches at 7 bases. With 6 bases clipped from V and 6 bases from J, the junction kept 5 bases outside the gene matches. The germline gives CDR1 KGHDR, CDR2 SFDVKD. CDR3 length equals 13 residues. The CDR3 DNA reads as TGTGCCACCAGTACCAGCGGGGTGGATACGCAGTATTTT. Translating it yields CATSTSGVDTQYF.

V usage is TRBV4-2 and J usage is TRBJ2-2; unclear D gene. The CDR3 runs 13 residues. The V end was cut by 0 bases, the J end by 7 bases, with 6 bases between. Germline assignment: CDR1 LGHNA and CDR2 YNFKEQ. CDR3 sequence: CASSQDLLGELFF. The CDR3 DNA follows: TGTGCCAGCAGCCAAGATCTCCTCGGGGAGCTGTTTTTT.

This clonotype showed up many times. The V and J genes are TRBV18 and TRBJ2-1, with D perhaps matching TRBD2 (6 bases). The CDR3 extends over 14 amino acids. The V and J ends lost 0 bases and 7 bases respectively, with 10 bases between them. Germline V gene lookup returns CDR1 KGHSH and CDR2 LQKENI. CDR3 amino acids: CASSPPNGGNEQFF. CDR3 DNA sequence: TGTGCCAGCTCACCACCGAACGGGGGTAATGAGCAGTTCTTC.

This clonotype has more than one count but fewer than ten. The J gene is TRBJ2-3, the V gene TRBV12-3 or TRBV12-4; D not certain. The ends were cut back, 8 bases at V and 2 bases at J, with 17 bases in the middle. The CDR3 extends over 15 amino acids. The CDR3: CASAWSASHTDTQYF. The CDR3 DNA sequence: TGTGCCAGCGCCTGGTCGGCGTCTCACACAGATACGCAGTATTTT.

As to this clonotype: One base away lies a much larger clone, so this may be a sequencing read error. The chain joins TRBV6-1 to TRBJ1-1; D not resolved. Trimming pared 8 bases from V and 1 base from J, leaving 11 bases between. Germline values: CDR1 MNHNS, CDR2 SASEGT. CDR3 length: 13 amino acids. CDR3 DNA: TGTGCCAGCGGCAGGATGGGGAACACTGAAGCTTTCTTT. Residues: CASGRMGNTEAFF.

This clonotype was counted many times. This chain connects TRBV10-3 to TRBJ1-1, with D tentatively TRBD1 (5 bases). This CDR3 spans 15 amino acids. CDR1 ENHRY and CDR2 SYGVKD come from the germline V gene. The V end lost 4 bases, the J end lost 0 bases, and 12 bases lay between the germline ends. DNA for the CDR3: TGTGCCATCAGTGGCGCAGGGACGGTGAACACTGAAGCTTTCTTT. Protein sequence: CAISGAGTVNTEAFF.

CDR3 DNA: TGTGCCAGCAGCTCGGGACTAGCGGCCCATACGCAGTATTTT. Translation gives CASSSGLAAHTQYF. The gene calls are TRBV11-3 and TRBJ2-3; 11 positions agree with TRBD2. Germline assignment: CDR1 SGHNT and CDR2 YENEEA. The trim removed 4 bases at V and 7 bases at J, leaving 4 bases unmatched. This CDR3 is 14 amino acids long.

The V gene is TRBV6-6, the J gene TRBJ2-5; 9 bases line up with TRBD2. The germline V gene has CDR1 MNHNY and CDR2 SVGAGI (reference sequence). The CDR3 extends over 15 amino acids. Trimming removed 6 bases from V and 5 bases from J; junction bases left unmatched: 10. This chain's CDR3 is CASRYLAGGFETQYF. CDR3 DNA: TGTGCCAGCAGATACCTTGCGGGGGGGTTTGAGACCCAGTACTTC.

This clonotype appeared many times. The rearrangement joins TRBV12-3 or TRBV12-4 to TRBJ1-2, with 9 bases aligning to TRBD1. The CDR3 length is 14 residues. With V trimmed by 6 bases and J by 4 bases, 6 bases remained unmatched. The CDR3 reads CASSAQGASYGYTF. Written as DNA, the CDR3 is TGTGCCAGCAGCGCACAGGGGGCCTCCTATGGCTACACCTTC.

Remarks on this clonotype: A clone one base away is much larger, so this may be a read error. V and J are TRBV27 and TRBJ1-4, with TRBD1 as a possible D gene (5 bases). The CDR3 extends over 14 amino acids. From germline, CDR1 is MNHEY and CDR2 SMNVEV (reference sequence). CDR3 bases: TGTGCCAGCTTGGGGGTAGGGGTTAATGGAAAACTGTTTTTT. It encodes CASLGVGVNGKLFF.

A few counts support this clonotype. V and J are TRBV12-3 or TRBV12-4 and TRBJ1-2, with D uncertain. This CDR3 has 14 amino acids. The V and J ends lost 1 base and 8 bases respectively, with 14 bases between them. CDR3 nucleotide sequence: TGTGCCAGCAGTTTAGGCGAGGCAGAGGAAGGCTACACCTTC. Translating gives CASSLGEAEEGYTF.

With regard to this clonotype: A much bigger clone sits one base away, suggesting this may be a read error. The chain employs TRBV12-3 or TRBV12-4 and TRBJ1-1, with unresolved D. The CDR3 sequence is 13 residues long. V was cut by 11 bases and J by 3 bases, with 16 bases left in between. CDR3 nucleotides: TGTGCCGATTCACGGACCTGGGACACTGAAGCTTTCTTT. Translating gives CADSRTWDTEAFF.

This clonotype was found many times. This chain connects TRBV3-1 to TRBJ2-1, with 8 bases aligning to TRBD2. V lost 0 bases, J lost 7 bases, and 8 bases stayed unmatched. The CDR3 spans 16 residues. Germline loops: CDR1 LGHDT, CDR2 YNNKEL (reference sequence). The CDR3 sequence: CASSQEPRGGSNEQFF. The CDR3 nucleotides read TGTGCCAGCAGCCAAGAACCCCGGGGGGGTAGTAATGAGCAGTTCTTC.

There are many counts of this clonotype. The chain recombines TRBV19 with TRBJ2-7; no clear D gene. Germline V gene lookup returns CDR1 LNHDA and CDR2 SQIVND (reference sequence). V was cut by 4 bases and J by 5 bases, with 15 bases left in between. The CDR3 is 14 residues long. CDR3 DNA sequence: TGTGCCAGTAGTAGTCAGCTCCGTTCCAACGAGCAGTACTTC. Protein product: CASSSQLRSNEQYF.

This clonotype has at least ten counts. V usage is TRBV20-1 and J usage is TRBJ2-2, with TRBD1 matching 9 bases. The germline V gene has CDR1 DFQATT and CDR2 SNEGSKA (reference sequence). The CDR3 runs to 16 residues. The V gene end was trimmed by 3 bases and the J gene end by 6 bases; junction bases not matched to a gene: 11. For the CDR3, the DNA is TGCAGTGCTAGGGATTATCGACAGGGGGTCTCCGGGGAGCTGTTTTTT. Translated, it gives CSARDYRQGVSGELFF.

This clonotype has just a few counts. The chain employs TRBV11-2 and TRBJ1-6; TRBD1 might be the D (5 bases). This CDR3 has 12 residues. The germline gives CDR1 SGHAT, CDR2 FQNNGV. V was trimmed by 10 bases and J by 10 bases, leaving 14 bases between them. The CDR3 DNA reads TGTGCCACCTCGGGTGGGGGGTCACCCCTCCACTTT. This encodes CATSGGGSPLHF.

This clonotype was observed at least ten times. The V call is TRBV10-3, the J call TRBJ2-3, with D hard to call. Trimming cost V 6 bases and J 2 bases, with 6 bases left between them. The V gene's germline CDR1 is ENHRY and CDR2 SYGVKD. The CDR3 covers 12 residues. For the CDR3, the DNA is TGTGCCATCAGCCCCTACACAGATACGCAGTATTTT. This encodes CAISPYTDTQYF.

The V gene is TRBV4-3, the J gene TRBJ1-2; D perhaps matches TRBD1 (5 bases). Germline values: CDR1 LGHNA, CDR2 YSLEER. The length of the CDR3 is 12 residues. The V end lost 8 bases, the J end lost 8 bases, and 15 bases lay between the germline ends. CDR3 protein: CASGKDTGGYTF. CDR3 sequence (DNA): TGCGCCAGCGGAAAGGACACGGGGGGCTACACCTTC.

This clonotype was seen repeatedly, ten times or more. The chain joins TRBV7-2 to TRBJ1-1, with D uncertain. The CDR3 has 18 amino acids. V was clipped by 1 base and J by 4 bases, with 22 bases between them. From germline, CDR1 is SGHTA and CDR2 FQGNSA. The CDR3 loop is CASSLVKSHPTPGTEAFF. As DNA, the CDR3 is TGTGCCAGCAGCTTAGTCAAGTCACATCCTACCCCAGGCACTGAAGCTTTCTTT.

This clonotype was counted a few times. The chain recombines TRBV30 with TRBJ1-1; D uncertain. The germline V gene has CDR1 GTSNPN and CDR2 SVGIG (reference sequence). V was cut by 4 bases and J by 4 bases, with 13 bases left in between. The CDR3 spans 13 residues. CDR3 bases: TGTGCCTGGACTCCCCCTTTGGTCACTGAAGCTTTCTTT. It yields the protein CAWTPPLVTEAFF.

There are a few counts of this clonotype. V and J are TRBV11-2 and TRBJ2-7, with 8 bases fitting TRBD1. Trimming at V came to 4 bases and at J to 1 base, leaving 3 bases not matched to a gene. The CDR3 spans 14 residues. Germline lookup yields CDR1 SGHAT and CDR2 FQNNGV. This CDR3 reads CASSSRQGSYEQYF. CDR3 DNA: TGTGCCAGCAGCTCGAGACAGGGGTCCTACGAGCAGTACTTC.